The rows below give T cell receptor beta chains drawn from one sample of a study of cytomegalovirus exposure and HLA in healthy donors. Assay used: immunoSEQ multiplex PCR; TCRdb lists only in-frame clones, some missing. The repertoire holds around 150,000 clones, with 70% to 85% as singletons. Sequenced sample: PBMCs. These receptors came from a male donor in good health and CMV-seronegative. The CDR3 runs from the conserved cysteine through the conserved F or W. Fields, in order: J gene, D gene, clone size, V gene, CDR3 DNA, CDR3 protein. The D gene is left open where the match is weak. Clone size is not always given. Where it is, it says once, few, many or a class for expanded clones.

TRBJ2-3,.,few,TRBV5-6,TGTGCCAGCAGCCGGGGGTTGGTCACAGATACGCAGTATTTT,CASSRGLVTDTQYF
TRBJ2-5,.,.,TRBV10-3,TGTGCCATCAGCACGACAGGAGACCAAGAGACCCAGTACTTC,CAISTTGDQETQYF
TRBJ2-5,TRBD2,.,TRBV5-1,TGCGCCAGCAGCCCCGGGACTAGCGGGAGTCGTGGGGAGACCCAGTACTTC,CASSPGTSGSRGETQYF
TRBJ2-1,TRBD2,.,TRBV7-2,TGTGCCAGCAGCCAGACTAGCGGGAGTATTGAGCAGTTCTTC,CASSQTSGSIEQFF
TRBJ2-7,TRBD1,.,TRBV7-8,TGTGCCAGCAGCTGGGGGACAGGGGGATCCTACGAGCAGTACTTC,CASSWGTGGSYEQYF
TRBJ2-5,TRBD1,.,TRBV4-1,TGCGCCAGCAGCAACCTGACAGGGGTTGCGGAGACCCAGTACTTC,CASSNLTGVAETQYF
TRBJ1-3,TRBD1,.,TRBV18,TGTGCCAGCTCCCTGGGGACAGGGTTCTCTGGAAACACCATATATTTT,CASSLGTGFSGNTIYF
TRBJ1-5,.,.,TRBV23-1,TGCGCCAGCAGTCAATCAATAGTGACAGGCCGCAATCAGCCCCAGCATTTT,CASSQSIVTGRNQPQHF
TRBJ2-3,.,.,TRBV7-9,TGTGCCAGCAGCTCGTCGCTAGTTACAGGAGTTGATACGCAGTATTTT,CASSSSLVTGVDTQYF
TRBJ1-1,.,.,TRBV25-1,TGTGCCAGCAGCGGGGGGGCCACTGAAGCTTTCTTT,CASSGGATEAFF
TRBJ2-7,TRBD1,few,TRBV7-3,TGTGCCAGCAGCTTAACTCCGGGACAGGGCTACGAGCAGTACTTC,CASSLTPGQGYEQYF
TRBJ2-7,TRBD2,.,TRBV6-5,TGTGCCAGCAGTATCGGGACTAGCGGGTCCGGGCAGTACTTC,CASSIGTSGSGQYF
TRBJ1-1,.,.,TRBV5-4,TGTGCCAGCAGCTTGGGACAGATTACAGGGTCCCCTGAAGCTTTCTTT,CASSLGQITGSPEAFF
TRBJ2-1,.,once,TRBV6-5,TGTGCCAGCAGCCTTGACACGTACAATGAGCAGTTCTTC,CASSLDTYNEQFF
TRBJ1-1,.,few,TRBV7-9,TGTGCCAGCAGCTTAGGAGGGCGGTCTGAAGCTTTCTTT,CASSLGGRSEAFF
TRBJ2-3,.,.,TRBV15,TGTGCCACCAGCAGAGGTTCGTACACAGATACGCAGTATTTT,CATSRGSYTDTQYF